A selection of T cell receptor beta chains follows, all from one sample in a study of metastatic and nonmetastatic thyroid tumors. Via MiXCR, TCRdb re-called the PCR reads. The data show 39,000 or so clones, approximately 20% seen once. What was sequenced was blood. These receptors originate from a female donor with papillary thyroid cancer or a benign thyroid nodule (not recorded which). Some clones in this sample may be carry-over from other donors' samples. The CDR3 runs from the conserved cysteine through the conserved F or W. The D gene is left open where the match is weak. Some rows mark clone size as missing; the rest say once, few, many or name a class of expanded clone.

TRBV5-6,NA,NA,TRBJ1-2,TGTGCCAGCAGCTTGGCTCCCGGGGGCGATTTCTATGGCTACACCTTC,CASSLAPGGDFYGYTF
TRBV2,many,TRBD2,TRBJ2-7,TGTGCCAGCAGGCAAGCGGGAGGGGGCGACGAGCAGTACTTC,CASRQAGGGDEQYF
TRBV11-2,NA,NA,TRBJ2-3,TGTGCCAGCAGCTTAGGGAGTCTAGTTTCAGATACGCAGTATTTT,CASSLGSLVSDTQYF
TRBV29-1,many,TRBD2,TRBJ2-7,TGCAGCGTTGAGGGGACTAGGGAATACGAGCAGTACTTC,CSVEGTREYEQYF
TRBV4-1,many,NA,TRBJ1-6,TGCGCCAGCAGCCAGGTTCCTGAGACCCATTCACCCCTCCACTTT,CASSQVPETHSPLHF
TRBV20-1,once,NA,TRBJ1-1,TGCAGTGCTAGCGGTGACAGCAGTAACACTGAAGCTTTCTTT,CSASGDSSNTEAFF
TRBV11-2,many,TRBD2,TRBJ2-7,TGTGCCAGCAGCTTCGTGGGGGGGACTAGCGGGATGGACTACGAGCAGTACTTC,CASSFVGGTSGMDYEQYF
TRBV28,medium-sized,NA,TRBJ1-2,TGTGCCAGCAGTTCTCTGCCCCTGTCGGGTGGCTACACCTTC,CASSSLPLSGGYTF
TRBV3-1,many,TRBD2,TRBJ2-1,TGTGCCAGCAGACCTACTAGCGGGAGTGGGAATGAGCAGTTCTTC,CASRPTSGSGNEQFF
TRBV2,many,TRBD1,TRBJ2-5,TGTGCCAGCAGCGGTTGGCAGGGGGCTTCGGAGACCCAGTACTTC,CASSGWQGASETQYF
TRBV7-8,NA,NA,TRBJ2-2,TGTGCCAGCAGCGGTTTGAGCGTGGCCACCTGGGAGCTGTTTTTT,CASSGLSVATWELFF
TRBV24-1,many,NA,TRBJ2-1,TGTGCCACCAGTGATTTGAGCGGAGGTAACAATGAGCAGTTCTTC,CATSDLSGGNNEQFF
TRBV6-1,NA,NA,TRBJ2-7,TGTGCCAGCAGCGTACTAGCTGATTACGAGCATTACTTC,CASSVLADYEHYF
TRBV7-6,many,TRBD2,TRBJ2-5,TGTGCCAGCAGCCAACTAGCGGGAGAGTTGGAGACCCAGTACTTC,CASSQLAGELETQYF
TRBV12-3/TRBV12-4,NA,NA,TRBJ2-5,TGTGCCAGCAGCACTAGCCATCAAGAGACCCAGTACTTC,CASSTSHQETQYF
TRBV20-1,NA,NA,TRBJ2-7,TGCAGTGCCGTGCACTGGGGTAGCGGATACTACGAGCAGTACTTC,CSAVHWGSGYYEQYF
TRBV10-1,NA,NA,TRBJ2-1,TGCGTCCCAATTGGGCACCCGGGGGAGCAGTTCTTC,CVPIGHPGEQFF
TRBV2,many,NA,TRBJ1-4,TGTGCCAGCACGGGCGCAGCCTATAATGAAAAACTGTTTTTT,CASTGAAYNEKLFF
TRBV15,NA,NA,TRBJ2-1,TGTGCCACCAGCAGAGAAAGAGGCCACAATGAGCAGTTCTTC,CATSRERGHNEQFF
TRBV10-1,many,NA,TRBJ1-5,TGCGCCAGCAGTGAAGGGTCGGGACAGCCCCAGCATTTT,CASSEGSGQPQHF
TRBV5-1,many,TRBD2,TRBJ2-7,TGCGCCAGCAGCCCGGGGGGTGCGAGGGGCGCCTACGAGCAGTACTTC,CASSPGGARGAYEQYF
TRBV2,few,TRBD2,TRBJ2-7,TGTGCCAGCAGTGAAGAAGCGGCGGTGGTAGCGGGGGGAGGTTACGAGCAGTACTTC,CASSEEAAVVAGGGYEQYF
TRBV28,NA,NA,TRBJ1-1,TGTGCCAGCAGTACTCATAAAGACATGAACACTGAAGCTTTCTTT,CASSTHKDMNTEAFF
TRBV24-1,many,NA,TRBJ1-5,TGTGCCTCGTCCGACAGTTATAGCAATCAGCCTCAGCATTTT,CASSDSYSNQPQHF
TRBV7-9,many,TRBD1,TRBJ1-4,TGTGCCAGCAGCTTTGGACAGGGTGATGAAAAACTGTTTTTT,CASSFGQGDEKLFF
TRBV28,many,NA,TRBJ1-2,TGTGCCAGCAGCCGACCGACAGAAAACTATGGCTACACCTTC,CASSRPTENYGYTF
TRBV6-1,NA,NA,TRBJ2-1,TGTGCCAGCAGAGCCTCCGGGGCCCAGTTCTTC,CASRASGAQFF
TRBV6-1,NA,NA,TRBJ1-5,TGTGCCAGCATCCCCTGGGACACTAGCAATCAGCCCCAGCATTTT,CASIPWDTSNQPQHF
TRBV6-1,NA,NA,TRBJ2-7,TGTGCCAGCAGCCCCTCTTCTGGCGGGCAGTACTTC,CASSPSSGGQYF
TRBV11-2,NA,NA,TRBJ2-7,TGTGCCAGCAGCTTGGGTCGAGGGACGGACTCCTACGAGCAGTACTTC,CASSLGRGTDSYEQYF
TRBV28,NA,NA,TRBJ2-7,TGTTCCAGCAGCCTTTCCCGGCTCAACGAGCAGTACTTC,CSSSLSRLNEQYF
TRBV27,many,TRBD1,TRBJ2-2,TGTGCCAGCAGTGAATACAGGGGCGGTGACACCGGGGAGCTGTTTTTT,CASSEYRGGDTGELFF
TRBV20-1,many,NA,TRBJ2-7,TGCAGTGCTAGAGATCTAGGGCTAGCTTTCTACGAGCAGTACTTC,CSARDLGLAFYEQYF
TRBV2,few,TRBD2,TRBJ2-1,TGTGCCAGCAGGGGGACTAGCAGAAAAAATGAGCAGTTCTTC,CASRGTSRKNEQFF
TRBV7-2,many,NA,TRBJ1-1,TGTGCCAGCAGCCGTGGGAGCTCCACTGAAGCTTTCTTT,CASSRGSSTEAFF
TRBV5-1,many,NA,TRBJ2-3,TGCGCCAGCAGCCGGTTGGGTAGCACAGATACGCAGTATTTT,CASSRLGSTDTQYF
TRBV15,NA,NA,TRBJ1-5,TGTGCCACCAGCAGCGGGGGTAGCAGGGGTAATCAGCCCCAGCATTTT,CATSSGGSRGNQPQHF
TRBV2,NA,NA,TRBJ2-1,TGTGCCAGCAGTGGTGAAGCTGGAGGCTCGGGGAATGAGCAGTTCTTC,CASSGEAGGSGNEQFF
TRBV9,many,NA,TRBJ2-1,TGTGCCAGCAGCCCTACTGTAGGGGATGAGCAGTTCTTC,CASSPTVGDEQFF
TRBV5-1,NA,NA,TRBJ2-1,TGCGCCAGCTCGCGGGACTCCTACAATGAGCAGTTCTTC,CASSRDSYNEQFF